Each of the 27 T cell receptor beta chains below was sequenced from the same sample in a study of blood T cell repertoires in COVID-19. Sequencing used immunoSEQ multiplex PCR; TCRdb keeps in-frame clones, though not all of them. The sample gives about 160,000 clones, roughly 80% of which show up once; about 3.4% is in the top ten. Source material: PBMCs or T cells enriched from blood (not recorded which). The source is a woman aged 60-75 years who had recovered from COVID-19.

The rearrangement uses TRBV7-3 and TRBJ2-1, with 7 bases lining up with TRBD2. CDR3 length: 14 residues. Germline CDR1 is SGHTA and CDR2 is FQGTGA. V lost 3 bases to trimming and J lost 4 bases; unmatched junction nucleotides: 3. This CDR3 reads CASSFNGGYNEQFF. The CDR3 DNA is TGTGCCAGCAGCTTTAACGGGGGGTACAATGAGCAGTTCTTC.

The V gene is TRBV2, the J gene TRBJ1-1; 10 bases are a match to TRBD1. This CDR3 has 14 amino acids. Germline assignment: CDR1 SNHLY and CDR2 FYNNEI. J lost 6 bases, V lost 8 bases, and 9 bases had no gene match. The CDR3 DNA reads as TGTGCCAGCGAATGGGGGACAGGGGTCTCTGAAGCTTTCTTT. Encoded protein: CASEWGTGVSEAFF. Looking up the rest from reference TRBV2 and TRBJ1-1 gives the full variable domain: EPEVTQTPSHQVTQMGQEVILRCVPISNHLYFYWYRQILGQKVEFLVSFYNNEISEKSEIFDDQFSVERPDGSNFTLKIRSTKLEDSAMYFCASEWGTGVSEAFFGQGTRLTVV.

This chain connects TRBV5-1 to TRBJ2-2; TRBD1 is a possible D gene (5 bases). V lost 7 bases to trimming and J lost 2 bases, with 12 bases between them. Germline loops: CDR1 SGHRS, CDR2 YFSETQ. The CDR3 loop spans 14 amino acids. For the CDR3, the DNA is TGCGCCAGCGCAGCAGGGATAAACACCGGGGAGCTGTTTTTT. This gives the protein CASAAGINTGELFF.

This chain links TRBV7-2 with TRBJ1-1, with TRBD1 as a possible D gene (6 bases). CDR1 is SGHTA and CDR2 is FQGNSA in the germline V gene. V lost 0 bases and J lost 2, with 13 bases in between. The CDR3 is 16 residues long. The CDR3 nucleotides read TGTGCCAGCAGCTTAGCGCAGGGGCTGGGAAACACTGAAGCTTTCTTT. Translating gives CASSLAQGLGNTEAFF.

The V call is TRBV27, the J call TRBJ2-1; 9 bases are shared with TRBD2. Per germline, CDR1 MNHEY and CDR2 SMNVEV (reference sequence). The V and J ends lost 5 bases and 4 bases, in that order; junction bases with no gene match: 0. CDR3 size: 13 residues. As DNA, the CDR3 is TGTGCCAGCAGTCTAGCGGGGTACAATGAGCAGTTCTTC. Its translation is CASSLAGYNEQFF.

The chain joins TRBV20-1 to TRBJ2-3; possible D gene TRBD2, 6 bases. The V end was cut by 0 bases, the J end by 15 bases, with 10 bases between. Looked up from germline, CDR1 is DFQATT and CDR2 is SNEGSKA (reference sequence). This CDR3 has 10 amino acids. In DNA, the CDR3 is TGCAGTGCTAGAGAAGGGACTGAATATTTT. Amino acid sequence: CSAREGTEYF.

The chain is built from TRBV19 and TRBJ1-2; D is possibly TRBD1 (6 bases). The CDR3 runs to 14 residues. Trimming cost V 7 bases and J 6 bases, with 18 bases left between them. Germline V gene data show CDR1 as LNHDA and CDR2 as SQIVND (reference sequence). Written as DNA, the CDR3 is TGTGCCAGTATTGCGGGGGGGGCGATCGATGGCTACACCTTC. This codes for CASIAGGAIDGYTF.

V and J are TRBV11-2 and TRBJ1-1, with no clear D. Trimming removed 6 bases from V and 8 bases from J, with 10 bases in between. Germline V gene sequence: CDR1 SGHAT, CDR2 FQNNGV. The CDR3 sequence is 11 residues long. In DNA, the CDR3 is TGTGCCAGCAGGCTGTTAGAGGAAGCTTTCTTT. Amino acids: CASRLLEEAFF.

The chain joins TRBV5-4 to TRBJ1-3; D gene uncertain. Trimming left V 2 bases short and J 2 bases short, with 11 bases between. This CDR3 has 15 residues. Germline V gives CDR1 SGHNT, CDR2 YYREEE (reference sequence). DNA for the CDR3: TGTGCCAGCAGCTTCGGTGGGCCGACTGGAAACACCATATATTTT. Residues: CASSFGGPTGNTIYF.

The chain recombines TRBV30 with TRBJ2-3; 8 bases align to TRBD2. The CDR3 loop spans 13 amino acids. J gave up 9 bases and V 0 bases, and 5 bases lay outside the gene matches. Germline CDR1 and CDR2: GTSNPN and SVGIG (reference sequence). The CDR3: CAWSVVGGGTQYF. For the CDR3, the DNA is TGTGCCTGGAGTGTTGTCGGGGGGGGGACGCAGTATTTT.

The chain combines TRBV29-1 with TRBJ1-2, with D possibly being TRBD1 (6 bases). The CDR3 covers 11 residues. The V end lost 4 bases, the J end lost 7 bases, and 10 bases lay between the germline ends. Germline CDR1 is SQVTM and CDR2 is ANQGSEA. CDR3 protein: CSVAGVGGYTF. As DNA, the CDR3 is TGCAGCGTTGCAGGGGTTGGTGGCTACACCTTC.

V is TRBV5-1 and J is TRBJ2-1; D may be TRBD2 (5 bases). V was cut by 1 base and J by 8 bases, with 13 bases left in between. Germline values: CDR1 SGHRS, CDR2 YFSETQ. There are 14 residues in the CDR3. The CDR3 sequence: CASSLSTTGDEQFF. In nucleotides, the CDR3 is TGCGCCAGCAGCTTGAGCACTACCGGGGATGAGCAGTTCTTC. Filled out from reference TRBV5-1 and TRBJ2-1, the complete variable domain reads KAGVTQTPRYLIKTRGQQVTLSCSPISGHRSVSWYQQTPGQGLQFLFEYFSETQRNKGNFPGRFSGRQFSNSRSEMNVSTLELGDSALYLCASSLSTTGDEQFFGPGTRLTVL.

The chain is built from TRBV6-5 and TRBJ1-5, with a possible D match to TRBD1 (5 bases). The V end was cut by 6 bases, the J end by 4 bases, with 13 bases between. The CDR3 spans 14 residues. The germline CDR1 and CDR2 sequences are MNHEY and SVGAGI. CDR3 protein: CASSPDIWNQPQHF. The CDR3 bases are TGTGCCAGCAGCCCGGACATATGGAATCAGCCCCAGCATTTT.

This rearrangement joins TRBV5-4 to TRBJ1-1, with 7 bases lining up with TRBD1. This CDR3 contains 13 residues. V gave up 1 base and J gave up 8 bases; unmatched junction bases: 5. Germline V CDR1 and CDR2: SGHNT, YYREEE (reference sequence). The CDR3 nucleotides are TGTGCCAGCAGCTTGAAGGGGGCCCCCGAAGCTTTCTTT. It yields the protein CASSLKGAPEAFF. The whole variable domain, filled in from reference TRBV5-4 and TRBJ1-1, reads ETGVTQSPTHLIKTRGQQVTLRCSSQSGHNTVSWYQQALGQGPQFIFQYYREEENGRGNFPPRFSGLQFPNYSSELNVNALELDDSALYLCASSLKGAPEAFFGQGTRLTVV.

A single count supports this clone. V usage is TRBV30 and J usage is TRBJ1-1; 8 nucleotides align to TRBD1. The germline CDR1 and CDR2 sequences are GTSNPN and SVGIG (reference sequence). The ends lost 0 bases at V and 0 bases at J; junction bases unmatched: 3. The CDR3 covers 15 residues. The CDR3 sequence is CAWSVRGPVNTEAFF. In DNA, the CDR3 is TGTGCCTGGAGTGTCAGGGGGCCGGTGAACACTGAAGCTTTCTTT.

The genes are TRBV12-3 or TRBV12-4 and TRBJ2-3, with 12 bases matching TRBD2. This CDR3 is built from 13 residues. The V segment lost 8 bases and the J segment 5 bases; nucleotides outside the gene matches: 2. CDR3 loop: CASGLAGQDTQYF. CDR3 bases: TGTGCCAGCGGACTAGCGGGGCAAGATACGCAGTATTTT.

This sequence joins TRBV30 and TRBJ1-5; 11 positions agree with TRBD1. The CDR3 runs 15 residues. The germline CDR1 and CDR2 sequences are GTSNPN and SVGIG (reference sequence). With 2 bases clipped from V and 4 bases from J, the junction kept 4 bases outside the gene matches. The CDR3 nucleotides read TGTGCCTGGAGTCGGAGGGACAGGGGGAATCAGCCCCAGCATTTT. Encoded protein: CAWSRRDRGNQPQHF.

This sequence joins TRBV12-3 or TRBV12-4 and TRBJ1-5, with 11 bases matching TRBD1. J lost 3 bases, V lost 11 bases, and 3 bases had no gene match. This CDR3 comprises 13 residues. The CDR3: CAVGQGDNQPQHF. The CDR3 DNA reads as TGTGCCGTGGGACAGGGGGACAATCAGCCCCAGCATTTT.

The chain carries TRBV2 and TRBJ2-5; TRBD1 agrees at 9 bases. This CDR3 is 16 amino acids long. Per germline, CDR1 SNHLY and CDR2 FYNNEI. The ends lost 7 bases at V and 5 bases at J; junction bases unmatched: 14. The CDR3 is CASTRQGQGRWETQYF. The CDR3 region has the DNA TGTGCCAGCACTCGCCAGGGACAGGGAAGATGGGAGACCCAGTACTTC.

This clone was seen more than once but under ten times. The CDR3 DNA sequence: TGCGCCAGCAGCTTAGGGACATCACTGGCAGATACGCAGTATTTT. Protein product: CASSLGTSLADTQYF. V is TRBV5-1 and J is TRBJ2-3; TRBD1 is a possible D gene (6 bases). The CDR3 is 15 residues long. CDR1 is SGHRS, CDR2 YFSETQ, per germline. The ends were cut back, 2 bases at V and 4 bases at J, with 14 bases in the middle. Using reference TRBV5-1 and TRBJ2-3 for the parts outside the CDR3, the full variable domain is KAGVTQTPRYLIKTRGQQVTLSCSPISGHRSVSWYQQTPGQGLQFLFEYFSETQRNKGNFPGRFSGRQFSNSRSEMNVSTLELGDSALYLCASSLGTSLADTQYFGPGTRLTVL.

The chain is built from TRBV6-1 and TRBJ1-2, with 7 nucleotides matching TRBD1. Trimming took 1 base from V and 2 from J; bases not matched to a gene: 7. Per the germline V gene, CDR1 is MNHNS and CDR2 is SASEGT. This CDR3 contains 16 residues. CDR3 coding DNA: TGTGCCAGCAGTGAAGTCGGACAGGTTGAAAACTATGGCTACACCTTC. As protein: CASSEVGQVENYGYTF.

The V gene is TRBV19, the J gene TRBJ2-3; 7 positions agree with TRBD1. Looked up from germline, CDR1 is LNHDA and CDR2 is SQIVND (reference sequence). The CDR3 covers 14 residues. V gave up 5 bases and J gave up 2 bases; unmatched junction bases: 4. CDR3 protein: CASSVDRPTDTQYF. DNA of the CDR3: TGTGCCAGTAGTGTGGACAGGCCCACAGATACGCAGTATTTT.

V gene TRBV6-1 combines with J gene TRBJ2-7; 8 nucleotides match TRBD2. V lost 1 base to trimming and J lost 0 bases; unmatched junction nucleotides: 2. The germline CDR1 and CDR2 sequences are MNHNS and SASEGT. The CDR3 runs to 15 residues. The CDR3 region is CASSEGSGSSYEQYF. The CDR3 DNA follows: TGTGCCAGCAGTGAAGGGAGCGGGAGCTCCTACGAGCAGTACTTC.

J is TRBJ1-1 and V is TRBV11-2, with D perhaps matching TRBD1 (6 bases). There are 15 residues in the CDR3. V gave up 5 bases and J gave up 1 base, with 14 bases separating them. Germline assignment: CDR1 SGHAT and CDR2 FQNNGV. The CDR3 DNA sequence: TGTGCCAGCAGCCCATACAGGGTTCAGAACACTGAAGCTTTCTTT. Encoded protein: CASSPYRVQNTEAFF.

The chain has TRBV2 and TRBJ2-7; 8 positions agree with TRBD1. J was trimmed by 2 bases and V by 4 bases; bases with no gene match: 4. Germline V lookup: CDR1 SNHLY, CDR2 FYNNEI. This CDR3 contains 14 residues. CDR3 sequence: CASSVQGVAYEQYF. CDR3 DNA: TGTGCCAGCAGTGTACAGGGGGTCGCCTACGAGCAGTACTTC.

The chain couples TRBV25-1 to TRBJ1-2; D might be TRBD1 (5 bases). Trimming stripped 4 bases from V and 4 bases from J, with 7 bases between. This CDR3 is 12 amino acids long. Germline values: CDR1 MGHDK, CDR2 SYGVNS. CDR3 DNA: TGTGCCAGCAGTGCCCAGGGCTATGGCTACACCTTC. Its translation is CASSAQGYGYTF.

V usage is TRBV18 and J usage is TRBJ2-7; TRBD2 might be the D (6 bases). The CDR3 runs to 14 residues. The germline CDR1 and CDR2 sequences are KGHSH and LQKENI. The germline V and J ends were trimmed by 1 base and 2 bases, with 9 bases remaining between them. Here the CDR3 reads CASSPRGGPYEQYF. CDR3 bases: TGTGCCAGCTCACCACGGGGAGGACCCTACGAGCAGTACTTC.